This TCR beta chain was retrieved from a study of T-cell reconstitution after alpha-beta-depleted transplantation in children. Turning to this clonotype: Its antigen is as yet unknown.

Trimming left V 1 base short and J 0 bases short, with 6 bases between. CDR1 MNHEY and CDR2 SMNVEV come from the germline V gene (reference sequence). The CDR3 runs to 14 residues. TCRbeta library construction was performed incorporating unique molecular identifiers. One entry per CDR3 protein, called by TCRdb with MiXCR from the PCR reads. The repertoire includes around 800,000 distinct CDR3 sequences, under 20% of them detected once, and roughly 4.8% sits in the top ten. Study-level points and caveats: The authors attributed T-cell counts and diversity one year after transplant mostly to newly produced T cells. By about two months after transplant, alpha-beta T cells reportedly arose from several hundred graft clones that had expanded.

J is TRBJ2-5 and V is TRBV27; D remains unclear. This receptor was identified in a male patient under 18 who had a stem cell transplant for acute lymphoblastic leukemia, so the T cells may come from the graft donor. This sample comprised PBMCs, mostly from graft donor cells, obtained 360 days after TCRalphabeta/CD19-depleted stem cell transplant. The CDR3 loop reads CASSLWANQETQYF. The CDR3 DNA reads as TGTGCCAGCAGTTTATGGGCCAACCAAGAGACCCAGTACTTC.